This is a list of T cell receptor beta chains from one sample in a study of cytomegalovirus exposure and HLA in healthy donors. Assay: immunoSEQ multiplex PCR; the TCRdb copy retains only in-frame clones and omits some. The sample lists about 180,000 clones, 80% occurring once. Sequences were obtained from PBMCs. The receptor set was obtained from a girl aged 5 to 17 in good health and CMV-seropositive. Each CDR3 is given with its conserved first and last residue.

TRBV27 | CASSTASNTQYF
TRBV10-3 | CAISELGTGRGRSKNIQYF
TRBV5-1 | CASSLVRGAGYEQFF
TRBV2 | CASRQGADEQFF
TRBV7-6 | CASSPRASGGSYEQYF
TRBV6-5 | CASSRTSYSYEQYF
TRBV4-2 | CASSQEYRLAAYNEQFF
TRBV10-3 | CAISETDSYEQYF
TRBV10-3 | CAIGQGDTGELFF
TRBV27 | CASSLLGARQETQYF